The present TCR beta chain was sequenced within a study of glioma-infiltrating T cells. Study-wide context: Sequencing aimed for 4.5- to 10-fold coverage of approximately 990,000 peripheral T cells.

Germline V gene lookup returns CDR1 SGHAT and CDR2 FQNNGV. V gave up 1 base and J gave up 5 bases, with 11 bases separating them. The length of the CDR3 is 14 residues. The iRepertoire nested amplicon-rescue multiplex PCR amplified TCR alpha and beta CDR3s from RNA. In TCRdb, the multiplex PCR reads were re-called with MiXCR into one record per CDR3 protein. The sample contains about 380,000 distinct CDR3 sequences, 41% of which appear only once. General study points: Signature shared blood CDR3 motifs were enriched in low-divergence and depleted in high-divergence patients.

Of note for this clonotype: Its cognate antigen is unknown.

Sequenced: glioma tissue, nonneoplastic brain tissue, or PBMCs (not recorded which). The genes are TRBV11-2 and TRBJ1-1; possible D gene TRBD1, 5 bases. The TCR originated in a human donor with low-grade glioma or glioblastoma, undergoing nonglioma brain surgery, or in good health (not recorded which). In nucleotides, the CDR3 is TGTGCCAGCAGCTTAGGTAGGGGATGGACTGAAGCTTTCTTT. It encodes CASSLGRGWTEAFF.